The table lists the clone carrying this T cell receptor beta chain with a few counts. What it binds is unknown. The data stem from a study of T-cell memory formation after mild COVID-19. Study-level information: The study found TCR clusters largely donor specific. Study conclusions and caveats: Clones shrinking between day 15 and 85 showed a balanced CD4/CD8 split, and those that grew later tilted toward CD4+.

TCRdb fed the 5' RACE reads into MiXCR, producing one record per CDR3 protein. The sample lists 150,000 to 200,000 distinct CDR3 sequences, 16% seen once, with 2% to 2.5% in the top ten. Trimming removed 0 bases from V and 5 bases from J; junction bases left unmatched: 20. CDR1 and CDR2 (germline): DFQATT, SNEGSKA (reference sequence). This CDR3 spans 20 amino acids. This TCR was sampled from an adult woman who had mild COVID-19 (a few samples of this study predate the infection). Cell type and time point are not known. V gene TRBV20-1 combines with J gene TRBJ2-7, with 12 bases lining up with TRBD2. The sequenced sample was PBMCs or a T cell subset sorted from them (not recorded which). As DNA, the CDR3 is TGCAGTGCTAGAGACCCTTCGCCTAGCGGGGGGGCTTTTTCTCTTCACGAGCAGTACTTC. Residues: CSARDPSPSGGAFSLHEQYF.